This T cell receptor (beta chain) appears in the sequencing data of a study of T cell repertoires in aging, cancer and after chemotherapy (dated by TCRdb to between 2019 and 2020). Study-level background: Donors were distributed across six age groups ranging from 30 or younger to 70 or older, with at least three individuals included per group. To look at immunoaging and at how T cells reconstitute after chemotherapy, the study profiled TCR beta repertoires in peripheral blood from both healthy donors and cancer patients. A cohort of under 250 cancer patients (approximately 90 with hematological and around 130 with solid cancers) was assembled, and 95 healthy donors were included as a reference group. In total, the full dataset held some 8.2 million TCR reads. In the hematological group, paired pre- and post-chemotherapy samples were obtained from chronic lymphocytic leukemia patients treated with fludarabine- or bendamustine-based regimens.

The paper's findings and limits, for the study overall: According to the authors, the repertoire data do not allow conclusions to be drawn about immunological memory after chemotherapy. In both cancer cohorts, median generation probability rose over the chemotherapy interval, which suggests that the repertoire was reconstituted through rebound thymic output. Lymphoid organ infiltration was present in hematological cancer patients, and this infiltration may itself impair thymic emigration or peripheral T cell expansion. Compared with age-matched healthy donors, untreated patients with hematological or solid cancers had significantly lower TCR diversity and higher clonality in blood. In healthy donors, the decline in TCR diversity with age was mainly due to loss of richness, whereas in cancer patients loss of evenness also played a role.

TCR beta rearrangements were amplified from genomic DNA isolated from peripheral blood, not from sorted cells or RNA. Multiplex touch-down PCR with a mixed TRB-A/B primer pool was used to amplify rearranged TRB sequences covering the V, D and J segments. Two consecutive PCR reactions with Phusion HS II polymerase added Illumina adapters and sample indices to the amplicons. The amplicons were purified from gel with the NucleoSpin Gel and PCR Clean-up kit and then assessed with Qubit and an Agilent 2100 Bioanalyzer. Sequencing of the libraries was done on an Illumina MiSeq with paired-end, single-indexed 600-cycle runs. As for how the authors treated the data: TRB sequences were processed with MiXCR versions 2.12 and 3.0.5. Each unique CDR3 nucleotide sequence was counted as one clone, and only productive sequences with at least two reads were retained. Repertoire metrics included Shannon diversity, evenness, clonality (one minus evenness), and alpha-parameterized diversity profiles from alpha 0 to 5. The IGoR algorithm was used to compute generation probabilities of clones in paired pre- and post-chemotherapy samples. TCRdb's own reprocessing of the public reads used fastp at Q25 and MiXCR and kept productive beta chains. Each entry is one CDR3 protein sequence, shown with its most common DNA and genes. V and J calls and clone size were set by TCRdb, not the authors. The sample contains approximately 6,100 distinct CDR3 sequences, 30% to 40% of them found a single time. Less than 50% of the sample comes from the top ten.

The CDR3 measures 13 amino acids from cysteine to phenylalanine. Only CDR3 DNA remains: 39 bases, in frame from the first base. The germline ends are 16 bases apart after V is trimmed by 4 bases and J by 13 bases. CDR1 is given as KGHDR and CDR2 as SFDVKD, both from the germline V gene. This clonotype has just a few counts. The antigen it recognizes is unknown. No much larger clone exists at a distance of one base, and base qualities are not known. This receptor was identified in a human donor with a blood cancer. Sequenced: blood. The sequence links TRBV24-1 to TRBJ2-4; TRBD1 is a weak D gene call, 7 bases matching. The CDR3 region has the sequence CATSDSPAGQQYF. In nucleotide form, the sequence is TGTGCCACCAGTGACTCCCCGGCGGGACAGCAGTACTTC.